This T cell receptor (beta chain) was sequenced for a study of beta chain features in type 1 diabetes. cDNA synthesis used the whole RNA isolate, giving expressed TCRB sequences. Sequencing was performed with immunoSEQ multiplex PCR; in TCRdb, only in-frame clones are kept and a portion is missing. Among about half a million clones listed, approximately 30% were seen once. Sequences were obtained from naive CD4+ T cells from blood. This TCR was sampled from a young man in good health.

CDR3 nucleotide sequence: TGTGCCAGCAGGGCCGGGACTAGCGGGAGCTCCTACAATGAGCAGTTCTTC. Encoded protein: CASRAGTSGSSYNEQFF. The chain employs TRBV7-2 and TRBJ2-1, with 14 nucleotides matching TRBD2. There are 17 residues in the CDR3. Trimming took 6 bases from V and 0 from J; bases not matched to a gene: 4. Germline assignment: CDR1 SGHTA and CDR2 FQGNSA.